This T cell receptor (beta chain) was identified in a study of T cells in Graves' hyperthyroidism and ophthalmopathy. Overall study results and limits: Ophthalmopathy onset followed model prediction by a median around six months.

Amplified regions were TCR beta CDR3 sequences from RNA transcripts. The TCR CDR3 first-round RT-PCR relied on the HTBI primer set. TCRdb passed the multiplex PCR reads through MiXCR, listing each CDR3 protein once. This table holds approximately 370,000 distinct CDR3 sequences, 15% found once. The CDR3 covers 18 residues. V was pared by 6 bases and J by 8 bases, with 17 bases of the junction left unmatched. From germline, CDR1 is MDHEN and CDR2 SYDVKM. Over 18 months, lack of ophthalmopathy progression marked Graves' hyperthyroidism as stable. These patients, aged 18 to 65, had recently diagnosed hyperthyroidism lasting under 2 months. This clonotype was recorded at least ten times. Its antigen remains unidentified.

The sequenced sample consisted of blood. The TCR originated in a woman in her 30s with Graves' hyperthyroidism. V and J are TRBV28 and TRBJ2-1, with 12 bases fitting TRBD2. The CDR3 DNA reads TGTGCCAGCAGAATATACCCCTCGGGACTAGCGGGCCGCGATGAGCAGTTCTTC. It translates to CASRIYPSGLAGRDEQFF.